This TCR beta chain was identified in a study of CXCR3-negative and CXCR3-positive naive CD8 T cells. In the study overall: The libraries yielded around 140 million TRB reads, about 1.5 +/- 0.3 million each.

In triplicate, each CD8+ T cell subset was sorted at around 290,000 cells per replicate. Regarding this clonotype: Its antigen remains unknown.

Study-wide findings and caveats: Researchers report that CXCR3-positive naive cells carry more hydrophobic TRB CDR3s than CXCR3-negative naive cells. Memory cells showed distinct TRBV-TRBJ patterns, while the two naive subsets matched.

CDR3 size: 16 residues. The germline gives CDR1 LNHDA, CDR2 SQIVND (reference sequence). Each TRB cDNA library was prepared by 5' RACE (with UMI labels). TCRdb re-called the 5' RACE reads; every CDR3 protein appears as one record, without DNA. Its clone listing holds about 120,000 distinct CDR3 sequences. Sequencing was carried out using naive CXCR3+ CD8+ T cells from blood. Described subset: CD45RO-CCR7+CD27+CD95- naive CD8+ T cells expressing CXCR3 (TNR3+). The origin of this receptor is a human donor in good health. Some clones in this sample may be carry-over from other donors' samples. The chain carries TRBV19 and TRBJ1-6; with no DNA, the TCRdb D assignment of TRBD1 cannot be verified. The CDR3 loop reads CASSRTQGARNSPLHF.